This TCR beta chain was recovered during a study of technical replicates of blood from a few donors. Trimming removed 2 bases from V and 6 bases from J, with 17 bases in between. The germline CDR1 and CDR2 sequences are LGHNT and FRNRAP. The CDR3 covers 16 residues. The assay was immunoSEQ multiplex PCR, and TCRdb's table has in-frame clones only and misses some. The data show 70,000 to 95,000 clones, roughly 94% seen once. The chain joins TRBV12-5 to TRBJ2-1; TRBD1 might be the D (7 bases). The sequenced material came from T cells isolated from PBMCs. This receptor was obtained from a human donor in good health. The DNA for the CDR3 is TGTGCTAGTGGTTTGTGGGTGACGGAGGGGGCCAATGAGCAGTTCTTC. Translated, it gives CASGLWVTEGANEQFF.